Each of the 7 T cell receptor beta chains below was sequenced from the same sample in a study of blood T cell repertoires in COVID-19. The table came from immunoSEQ multiplex PCR; TCRdb's copy has only in-frame clones and leaves some out. Here the sample spans some 150,000 clones, 70% to 90% being singletons. The sequencing sample was made of peripheral blood. These receptors were obtained from a woman in her 70s with acute or convalescent COVID-19.

The chain combines TRBV28 with TRBJ1-1; no firm D call. V lost 6 bases and J lost 3, with 5 bases in between. CDR3 size: 11 residues. Germline V gives CDR1 MDHEN, CDR2 SYDVKM. The CDR3 DNA follows: TGTGCCAGCAGACTATACACTGAAGCTTTCTTT. Translating it yields CASRLYTEAFF.

The chain has TRBV29-1 and TRBJ1-3; D is unclear. Germline loops: CDR1 SQVTM, CDR2 ANQGSEA. The CDR3 loop spans 13 amino acids. V was cut by 3 bases and J by 2 bases, with 8 bases left in between. As DNA, the CDR3 is TGCAGCGTTGACGCGGATGCTGGAAACACCATATATTTT. This codes for CSVDADAGNTIYF.

This clone was counted once. The gene calls are TRBV4-1 and TRBJ2-7; TRBD1 aligns across 11 bases. The J segment lost 5 bases and the V segment lost 4 bases, leaving 16 bases of the junction unmatched. The CDR3 spans 18 residues. Germline V CDR1 and CDR2: MGHRA, YSYEKL. CDR3 DNA sequence: TGCGCCAGCAGCCCCGTTGCCCGAGTGGGACAGGGGGTCGACGAGCAGTACTTC. It codes for CASSPVARVGQGVDEQYF.

The chain employs TRBV5-1 and TRBJ2-1, with 10 bases fitting TRBD1. This CDR3 region has 13 residues. The V segment lost 5 bases and the J segment 8 bases; nucleotides outside the gene matches: 4. Germline assignment: CDR1 SGHRS and CDR2 YFSETQ. The CDR3 region has the DNA TGCGCCAGCAGAAGGGACAGGGGCGATGAGCAGTTCTTC. Its protein product is CASRRDRGDEQFF.

This chain joins TRBV12-5 and TRBJ2-1, with D uncertain. The germline V gene has CDR1 LGHNT and CDR2 FRNRAP. Trimming cost V 8 bases and J 2 bases, with 10 bases left between them. There are 13 residues in the CDR3. The CDR3 spells CASSPVPYNEQFF. The CDR3 coding sequence is TGTGCTAGTTCCCCAGTCCCCTACAATGAGCAGTTCTTC.

This chain links TRBV4-1 with TRBJ1-5, with D perhaps TRBD1 (5 bases). The CDR3 runs 18 residues. The germline V and J ends were trimmed by 1 base and 0 bases, with 16 bases remaining between them. The V gene's germline CDR1 is MGHRA and CDR2 YSYEKL. CDR3 coding DNA: TGCGCCAGCAGCCAAGTAGTCGCAGGGATCTTTAGCAATCAGCCCCAGCATTTT. This translates into CASSQVVAGIFSNQPQHF.

The chain couples TRBV30 to TRBJ2-7; 7 bases align to TRBD2. Germline trimming cut 2 bases from V and 3 bases from J; bases unmatched to any gene: 4. The CDR3 consists of 13 residues. Germline lookup yields CDR1 GTSNPN and CDR2 SVGIG (reference sequence). In nucleotides, the CDR3 is TGTGCCTGGAGTCCCGGGGGGATCTACGAGCAGTACTTC. Amino acids: CAWSPGGIYEQYF.